Listed here are 5 T cell receptor beta chains from one sample, sequenced in a study of CD8 T cells in ankylosing spondylitis. TCRdb re-derived calls from the 5' RACE reads in MiXCR, one entry per CDR3 protein. Of about 160,000 distinct CDR3 sequences listed, roughly 18% were seen once; the top ten hold roughly 7.7%. Sequencing was done on a sample of blood, either unsorted or a sorted T cell fraction (not recorded which). The source of these receptors is a male donor with ankylosing spondylitis or in good health (not recorded which).

This clonotype has ten or more counts. The J gene is TRBJ2-3, the V gene TRBV20-1, with 8 nucleotides matching TRBD2. The length of the CDR3 is 16 residues. Germline CDR1 reads DFQATT; CDR2 reads SNEGSKA (reference sequence). Trimming at V came to 0 bases and at J to 0 bases, leaving 5 bases not matched to a gene. The CDR3 loop is CSARDFSGASTDTQYF. The CDR3 DNA follows: TGCAGTGCTAGAGATTTTAGCGGGGCTAGCACAGATACGCAGTATTTT.

This sequence joins TRBV20-1 and TRBJ1-1; no definite D call. Trimming took 0 bases from V and 3 from J, leaving 23 bases between them. Germline V CDR1 and CDR2: DFQATT, SNEGSKA (reference sequence). CDR3 length: 18 residues. This CDR3 is CSARDPLFNAGSHTEAFF. The DNA of the CDR3 is TGCAGTGCTAGAGATCCTCTCTTCAACGCAGGTAGTCACACTGAAGCTTTCTTT.

This clonotype has just a few counts. The chain combines TRBV10-2 with TRBJ2-7; D may be TRBD1 (6 bases). The CDR3 is 13 amino acids. Trimming left V 9 bases short and J 4 bases short, with 16 bases between. Germline CDR1 is WSHSY and CDR2 is SAAADI. CDR3 sequence (DNA): TGCGCCAGTAAACAGGGCTACCAGTACGAGCAGTACTTC. Protein product: CASKQGYQYEQYF.

This clonotype was recorded a few times. This chain links TRBV6-6 with TRBJ1-1; no clear D gene. Germline V lookup: CDR1 MNHNY, CDR2 SVGAGI (reference sequence). The CDR3 loop spans 13 amino acids. Between the trimmed V and J ends, which lost 4 bases and 7 bases, there was a span of 13 bases. CDR3 residues: CASSLKTPLEAFF. The CDR3 nucleotides read TGTGCCAGCAGTTTGAAGACACCGCTTGAAGCTTTCTTT.

The sample holds many counts of this clonotype. The chain is built from TRBV5-6 and TRBJ1-2; D is uncertain. V lost 4 bases and J 9 bases, leaving 19 bases between the germline ends. The CDR3 is made up of 14 amino acids. The V gene's germline CDR1 is SGHDT and CDR2 YYEEEE. This chain's CDR3 is CASSGAGGTMRYTF. The CDR3 DNA reads TGTGCCAGCAGCGGCGCAGGAGGCACTATGCGCTACACCTTC.